This TCR beta chain was captured in a study of beta chain features in type 1 diabetes. It was one heparinised blood draw, averaging about 120 mL, that each donor gave. Study-level results: Sequencing from cDNA could over-represent high-TCR-expressing cells. For patients, the naive, central memory and Treg TCRB repertoires appeared more alike than for healthy donors. Unsettled here was the matter of whether HLA type influences TCRB rearrangement.

CDR1 is GTSNPN, CDR2 SVGIG, per germline (reference sequence). The CDR3 runs to 15 residues. Trimming pared 2 bases from V and 2 bases from J, leaving 13 bases between. This clone was detected a few times. Its antigen is not known. Every bit of the isolated RNA underwent reverse transcription, so sequencing read expressed TCRB transcripts. Profiling relied on immunoSEQ multiplex PCR, and the TCRdb table lists in-frame clones only, not all of them. There are roughly 250,000 clones in the sample; more than 9% occur only once, and just under 0.035% lies in the top ten. This receptor was obtained from a woman aged 18-29 years in good health. The chain couples TRBV30 to TRBJ1-5; tentative D call: TRBD1 (6 bases). The material sequenced was naive CD4+ T cells from blood. CDR3 sequence reads: CAWSNRVQGNQPQHF. The CDR3 bases are TGTGCCTGGAGTAACAGGGTTCAGGGCAATCAGCCCCAGCATTTT.